The 2 T cell receptor beta chains below come from one sample, sequenced in a study of shared clonotypes between healthy human individuals. Repertoires were generated with immunoSEQ multiplex PCR, while TCRdb's copy carries only in-frame clones and drops some. The sample lists under 2,500,000 clones; approximately 94% were seen once. The sequenced sample consisted of naive CD4+ T cells sorted from blood. Subset noted: CD45RA+ positively selected. These receptor sequences come from a man aged 18-30 years in good health.

The V and J genes are TRBV7-9 and TRBJ2-7; a weak D match, TRBD1 (6 bases). This CDR3 contains 14 residues. Germline assignment: CDR1 SEHNR and CDR2 FQNEAQ (reference sequence). V lost 3 bases to trimming and J lost 6 bases, with 15 bases between them. The CDR3 sequence is CASSFDRIEVEQYF. The CDR3 nucleotides are TGTGCCAGCAGCTTTGACAGGATAGAGGTCGAGCAGTACTTC.

V gene TRBV6-5 combines with J gene TRBJ2-1, with D possibly being TRBD2 (6 bases). Per the germline V gene, CDR1 is MNHEY and CDR2 is SVGAGI. CDR3 length: 15 amino acids. Trimming removed 7 bases at V and 6 bases at J, with 19 bases between. CDR3 coding DNA: TGTGCCAGCACCCCACCTGGGGGGAGAGGCAATGAGCAGTTCTTC. This encodes CASTPPGGRGNEQFF.